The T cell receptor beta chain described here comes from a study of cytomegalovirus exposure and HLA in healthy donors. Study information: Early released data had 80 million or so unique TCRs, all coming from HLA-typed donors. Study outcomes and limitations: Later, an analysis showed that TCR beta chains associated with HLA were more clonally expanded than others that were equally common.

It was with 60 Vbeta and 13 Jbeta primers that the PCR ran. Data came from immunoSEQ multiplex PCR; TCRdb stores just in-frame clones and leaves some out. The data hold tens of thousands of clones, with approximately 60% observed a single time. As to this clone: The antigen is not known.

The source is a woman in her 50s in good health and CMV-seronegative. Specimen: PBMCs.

Written as DNA, the CDR3 is TGTGCCAGCAGCCTCCCCACTAGCGGGAGGTCCGGGGGAGAGACCCAGTACTTC. It is translated as CASSLPTSGRSGGETQYF. The chain has TRBV14 and TRBJ2-5, with 12 bases identical to TRBD2. The CDR3 is 18 amino acids. Germline V CDR1 and CDR2: SGHDN, FVKESK. V shed 4 bases, J shed 4 bases, and the junction held 13 bases outside the gene matches.